These 3 T cell receptor beta chains were sequenced from one sample in a study of T cells in Graves' hyperthyroidism and ophthalmopathy (dated by TCRdb to the late 2010s). Library creation used multiplex PCR. Sequencing was carried out with an Illumina HiSeq 2000. TCR beta CDR3 regions were amplified from RNA transcripts. The first round of RT-PCR for the TCR CDR3 was performed with the HTBI primer set and the Qiagen OneStep RT-PCR kit. Using fastp at Q25 and MiXCR, TCRdb reprocessed the public reads and kept productive beta chains. CDR3 protein duplicates are merged, each entry listing the most common genes and DNA. The sample has under 350,000 distinct CDR3 sequences on record, about 17% of them singletons. Roughly 50% of the sample is in the top ten clones. Specimen: blood. The receptors were gathered from a woman in her fifties or sixties with Graves' ophthalmopathy.

This clonotype was counted many times. The V call is TRBV12-5, the J call TRBJ2-5; a possible D gene is TRBD2 (6 bases). V lost 6 bases and J lost 3, with 14 bases in between. Per germline, CDR1 LGHNT and CDR2 FRNRAP. This CDR3 has 14 amino acids. DNA of the CDR3: TGTGCTAGTGGCAGAAACCCGGGAGAAGAGACCCAGTACTTC. The encoded protein is CASGRNPGEETQYF. Combining the CDR3 with reference TRBV12-5 and TRBJ2-5 gives the whole variable domain DARVTQTPRHKVTEMGQEVTMRCQPILGHNTVFWYRQTMMQGLELLAYFRNRAPLDDSGMPKDRFSAEMPDATLATLKIQPSEPRDSAVYFCASGRNPGEETQYFGPGTRLLVL.

To note about this clonotype: One base away lies a much larger clone, so this may be a sequencing read error. This rearrangement joins TRBV20-1 to TRBJ1-2; a possible D gene is TRBD1 (6 bases). V was trimmed by 6 bases and J by 6 bases, leaving 11 bases between them. This CDR3 spans 11 amino acids. Germline loops: CDR1 DFQATT, CDR2 SNEGSKA (reference sequence). CDR3 loop: CSAGQSHGYTF. The CDR3 nucleotides are TGCAGTGCCGGACAGAGCCATGGCTACACCTTC.

V gene TRBV28 combines with J gene TRBJ2-2, with TRBD2 as a possible D gene (7 bases). The length of the CDR3 is 15 residues. Trimming took off 5 bases at V and 7 bases at J, with 17 bases between the two ends. Per the germline V gene, CDR1 is MDHEN and CDR2 is SYDVKM. CDR3 sequence reads: CASSPPGGGIGELFF. The CDR3, as DNA: TGTGCCAGCAGTCCCCCGGGGGGCGGCATCGGGGAGCTGTTTTTT.